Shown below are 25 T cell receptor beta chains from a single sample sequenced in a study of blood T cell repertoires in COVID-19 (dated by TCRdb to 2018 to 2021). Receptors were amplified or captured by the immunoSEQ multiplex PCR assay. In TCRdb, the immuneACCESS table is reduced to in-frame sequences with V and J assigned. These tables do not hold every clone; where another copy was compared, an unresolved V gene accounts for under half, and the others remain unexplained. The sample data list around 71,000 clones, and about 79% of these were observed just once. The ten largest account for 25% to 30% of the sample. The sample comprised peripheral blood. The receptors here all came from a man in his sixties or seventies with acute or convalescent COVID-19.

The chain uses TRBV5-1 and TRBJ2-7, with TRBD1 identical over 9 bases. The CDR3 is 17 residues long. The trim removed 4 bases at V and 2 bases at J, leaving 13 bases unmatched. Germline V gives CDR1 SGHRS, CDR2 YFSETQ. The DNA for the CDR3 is TGCGCCAGCAGCCCATATGCTCGGACAGGGGCGACCTACGAGCAGTACTTC. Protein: CASSPYARTGATYEQYF.

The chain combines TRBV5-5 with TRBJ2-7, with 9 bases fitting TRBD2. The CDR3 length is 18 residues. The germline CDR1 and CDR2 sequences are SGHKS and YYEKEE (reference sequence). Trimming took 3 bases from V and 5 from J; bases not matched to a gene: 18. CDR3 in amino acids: CASSYPEGRGRGFHEQYF. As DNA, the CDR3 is TGTGCCAGCAGCTACCCGGAGGGGCGCGGGAGGGGATTCCACGAGCAGTACTTC.

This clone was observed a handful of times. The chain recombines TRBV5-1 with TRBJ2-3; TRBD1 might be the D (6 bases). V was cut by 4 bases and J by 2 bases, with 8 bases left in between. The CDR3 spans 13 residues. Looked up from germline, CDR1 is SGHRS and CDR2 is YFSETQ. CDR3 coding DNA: TGCGCCAGCAGCAGGGACAACACAGATACGCAGTATTTT. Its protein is CASSRDNTDTQYF.

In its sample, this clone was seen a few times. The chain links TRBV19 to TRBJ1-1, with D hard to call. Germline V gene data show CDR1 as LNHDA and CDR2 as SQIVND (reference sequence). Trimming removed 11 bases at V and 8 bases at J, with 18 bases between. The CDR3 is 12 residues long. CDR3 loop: CAPSGSPGEAFF. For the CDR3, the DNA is TGTGCCCCCTCAGGATCGCCTGGCGAAGCTTTCTTT.

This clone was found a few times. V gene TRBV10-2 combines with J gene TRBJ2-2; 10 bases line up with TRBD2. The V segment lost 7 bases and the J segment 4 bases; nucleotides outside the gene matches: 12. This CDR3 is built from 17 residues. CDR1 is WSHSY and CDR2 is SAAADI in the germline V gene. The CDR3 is CASKEGSGRPSTGELFF. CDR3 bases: TGCGCCAGCAAGGAAGGTAGCGGGAGGCCCAGCACCGGGGAGCTGTTTTTT.

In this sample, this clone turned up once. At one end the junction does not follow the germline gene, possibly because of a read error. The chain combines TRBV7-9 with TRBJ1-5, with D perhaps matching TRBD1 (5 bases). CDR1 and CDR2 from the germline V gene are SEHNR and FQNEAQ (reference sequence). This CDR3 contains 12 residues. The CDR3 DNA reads TGTGCCAGCAGCTCGGGGGAAGGGGCTCAGGGTTTT. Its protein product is CASSSGEGAQGF.

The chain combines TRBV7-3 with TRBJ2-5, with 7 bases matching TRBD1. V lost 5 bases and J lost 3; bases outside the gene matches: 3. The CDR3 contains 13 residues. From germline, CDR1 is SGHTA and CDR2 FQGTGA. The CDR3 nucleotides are TGTGCCAGCAGCAGAGACAGGGAAGAGACCCAGTACTTC. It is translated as CASSRDREETQYF.

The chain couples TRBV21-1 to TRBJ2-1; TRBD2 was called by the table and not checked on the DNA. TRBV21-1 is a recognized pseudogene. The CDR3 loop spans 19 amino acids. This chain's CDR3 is CASSKGWLAGGPAYNEQFF. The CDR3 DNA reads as TGTGCCAGCAGCAAAGGATGGCTAGCGGGAGGGCCTGCCTACAATGAGCAGTTCTTC.

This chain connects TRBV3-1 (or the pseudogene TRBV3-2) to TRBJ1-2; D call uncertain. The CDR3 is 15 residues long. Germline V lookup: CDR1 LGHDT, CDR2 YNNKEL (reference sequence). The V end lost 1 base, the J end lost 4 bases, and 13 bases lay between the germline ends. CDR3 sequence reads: CASSQGLSLPYGYTF. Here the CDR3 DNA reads TGTGCCAGCAGCCAAGGATTGAGTCTACCCTATGGCTACACCTTC.

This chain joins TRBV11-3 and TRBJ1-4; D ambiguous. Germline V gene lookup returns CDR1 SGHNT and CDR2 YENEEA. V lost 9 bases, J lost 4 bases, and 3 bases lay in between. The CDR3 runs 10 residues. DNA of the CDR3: TGTGCCAGACTTAATGAAAAACTGTTTTTT. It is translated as CARLNEKLFF.

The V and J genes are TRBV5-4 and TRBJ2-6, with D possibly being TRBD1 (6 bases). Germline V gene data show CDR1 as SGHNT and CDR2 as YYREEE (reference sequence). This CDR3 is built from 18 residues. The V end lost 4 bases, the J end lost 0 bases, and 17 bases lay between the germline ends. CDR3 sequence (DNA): TGTGCCAGCAGCGCCGCCAGGGGCACAATCTCTGGGGCCAACGTCCTGACTTTC. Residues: CASSAARGTISGANVLTF.

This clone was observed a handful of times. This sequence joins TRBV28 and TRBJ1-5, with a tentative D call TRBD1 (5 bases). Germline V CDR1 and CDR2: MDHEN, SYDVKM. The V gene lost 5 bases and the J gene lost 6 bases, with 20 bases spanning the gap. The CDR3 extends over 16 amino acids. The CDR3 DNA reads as TGTGCCAGCAGTATACTAACAGGTAGCGGCGGTCAGCCCCAGCATTTT. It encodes CASSILTGSGGQPQHF.

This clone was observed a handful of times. The CDR3 loop reads CASSILTGGSGEQYF. The CDR3, as DNA: TGTGCCAGCAGCATATTGACAGGGGGATCTGGCGAGCAGTACTTC. This chain uses TRBV11-2 with TRBJ2-7, with 9 bases identical to TRBD1. J gave up 6 bases and V 5 bases, and 11 bases lay outside the gene matches. This CDR3 region has 15 residues. The germline V gene encodes CDR1 SGHAT and CDR2 FQNNGV. Full variable domain (remainder filled in from reference TRBV11-2 and TRBJ2-7): EAGVAQSPRYKIIEKRQSVAFWCNPISGHATLYWYQQILGQGPKLLIQFQNNGVVDDSQLPKDRFSAERLKGVDSTLKIQPAKLEDSAVYLCASSILTGGSGEQYFGPGTRLTVT.

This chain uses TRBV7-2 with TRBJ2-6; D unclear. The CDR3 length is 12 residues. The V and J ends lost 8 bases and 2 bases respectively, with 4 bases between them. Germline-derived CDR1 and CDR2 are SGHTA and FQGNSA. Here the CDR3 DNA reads TGTGCCAGCCGGGCTGGGGCCAACGTCCTGACTTTC. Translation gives CASRAGANVLTF.

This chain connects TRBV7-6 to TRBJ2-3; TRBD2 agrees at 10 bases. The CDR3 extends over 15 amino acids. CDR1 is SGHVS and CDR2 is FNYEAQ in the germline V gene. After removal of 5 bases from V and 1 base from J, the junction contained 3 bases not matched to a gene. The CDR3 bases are TGTGCCAGCAGCCCAACTAGCGGGGGCACAGATACGCAGTATTTT. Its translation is CASSPTSGGTDTQYF.

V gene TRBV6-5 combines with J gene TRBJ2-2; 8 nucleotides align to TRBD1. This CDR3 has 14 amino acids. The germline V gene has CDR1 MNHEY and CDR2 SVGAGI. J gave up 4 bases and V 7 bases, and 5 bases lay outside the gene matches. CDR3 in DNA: TGTGCCAGCAACATCAGGGGGCTCACCGGGGAGCTGTTTTTT. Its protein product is CASNIRGLTGELFF.

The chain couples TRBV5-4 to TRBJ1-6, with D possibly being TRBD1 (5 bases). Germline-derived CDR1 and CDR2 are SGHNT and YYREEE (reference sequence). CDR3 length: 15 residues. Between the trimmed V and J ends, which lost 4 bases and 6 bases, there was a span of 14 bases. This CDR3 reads CASSPTTGGNSPLHF. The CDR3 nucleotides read TGTGCCAGCAGCCCAACAACCGGGGGTAATTCACCCCTCCACTTT. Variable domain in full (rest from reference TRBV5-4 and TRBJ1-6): ETGVTQSPTHLIKTRGQQVTLRCSSQSGHNTVSWYQQALGQGPQFIFQYYREEENGRGNFPPRFSGLQFPNYSSELNVNALELDDSALYLCASSPTTGGNSPLHFGNGTRLTVT.

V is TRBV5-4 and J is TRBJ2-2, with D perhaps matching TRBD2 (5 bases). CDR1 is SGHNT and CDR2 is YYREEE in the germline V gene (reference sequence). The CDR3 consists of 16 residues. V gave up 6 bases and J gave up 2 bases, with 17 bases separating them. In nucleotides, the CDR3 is TGTGCCAGCAACCGGGGATTCGGGGAAAACACCGGGGAGCTGTTTTTT. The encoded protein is CASNRGFGENTGELFF.

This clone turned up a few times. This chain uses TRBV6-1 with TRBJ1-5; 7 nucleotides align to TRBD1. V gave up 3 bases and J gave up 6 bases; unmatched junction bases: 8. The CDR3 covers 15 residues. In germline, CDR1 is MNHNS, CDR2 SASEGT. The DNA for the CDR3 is TGTGCCAGCAGTGATAAAGGGGGCGCGGGTCAGCCCCAGCATTTT. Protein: CASSDKGGAGQPQHF.

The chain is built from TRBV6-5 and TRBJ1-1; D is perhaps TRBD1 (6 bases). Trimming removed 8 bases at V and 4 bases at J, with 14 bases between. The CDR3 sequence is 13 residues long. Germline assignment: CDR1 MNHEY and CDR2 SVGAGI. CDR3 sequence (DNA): TGTGCCAGCTCGAAGGGAGGGGGCACTGAAGCTTTCTTT. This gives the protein CASSKGGGTEAFF.

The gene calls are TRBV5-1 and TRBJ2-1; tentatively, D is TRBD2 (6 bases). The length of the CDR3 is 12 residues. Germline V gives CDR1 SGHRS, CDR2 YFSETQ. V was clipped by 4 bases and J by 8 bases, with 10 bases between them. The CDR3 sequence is CASSAGGDEQFF. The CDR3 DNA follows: TGCGCCAGCAGCGCAGGAGGGGATGAGCAGTTCTTC.

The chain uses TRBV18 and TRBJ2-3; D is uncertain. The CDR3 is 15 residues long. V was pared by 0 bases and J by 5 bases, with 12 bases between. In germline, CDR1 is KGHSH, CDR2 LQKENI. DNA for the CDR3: TGTGCCAGCTCACCACCAGAAAGAGGTGGAGATACGCAGTATTTT. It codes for CASSPPERGGDTQYF.

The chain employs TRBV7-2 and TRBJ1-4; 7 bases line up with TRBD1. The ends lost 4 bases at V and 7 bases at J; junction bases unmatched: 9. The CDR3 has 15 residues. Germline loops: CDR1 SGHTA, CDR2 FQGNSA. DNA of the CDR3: TGTGCCAGCAGCTCCTCGACAGGGTCGGGTGAAAAACTGTTTTTT. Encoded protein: CASSSSTGSGEKLFF.

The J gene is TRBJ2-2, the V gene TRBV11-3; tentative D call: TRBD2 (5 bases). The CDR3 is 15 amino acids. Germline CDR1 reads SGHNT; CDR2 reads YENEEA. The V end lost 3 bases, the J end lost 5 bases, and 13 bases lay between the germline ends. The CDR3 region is CASSFRGGATGELFF. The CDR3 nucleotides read TGTGCCAGCAGCTTCCGAGGAGGAGCGACCGGGGAGCTGTTTTTT. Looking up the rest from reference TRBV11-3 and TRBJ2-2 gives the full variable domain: EAGVVQSPRYKIIEKKQPVAFWCNPISGHNTLYWYLQNLGQGPELLIRYENEEAVDDSQLPKDRFSAERLKGVDSTLKIQPAELGDSAVYLCASSFRGGATGELFFGEGSRLTVL.

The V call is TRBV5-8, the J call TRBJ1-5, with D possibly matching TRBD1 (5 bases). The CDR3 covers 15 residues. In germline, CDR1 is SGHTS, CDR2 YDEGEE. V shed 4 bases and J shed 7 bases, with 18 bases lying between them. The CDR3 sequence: CASSPGAMRQQPQHF. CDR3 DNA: TGTGCCAGCAGCCCCGGCGCTATGAGACAGCAGCCCCAGCATTTT.